The 21 T cell receptor beta chains below all came from one sample that was sequenced in a study of T cells after yellow fever vaccination (dated by TCRdb to the late 2010s). The treatment or condition label on this specimen signifies: live attenuated yellow fever vaccine strain. Libraries were prepared through 5' RACE. Sequencing took place on an Illumina NovaSeq 6000. TCRdb reworked the public reads: Q25 trimming with fastp, MiXCR clone assembly, productive beta chains retained. Every CDR3 protein is listed once, alongside the most common genes and DNA of its rows. The sample contains a few hundred thousand distinct CDR3 sequences, under 3.5% of them found a single time. Around 3% of the sample comes from the top ten. This material consisted of CD4+ T cells sorted from PBMCs, taken 10 days after the yellow fever booster vaccination. The receptors derive from a man younger than 30 who received the YFV17D yellow fever vaccine.

In its sample, this clonotype was seen many times. The chain couples TRBV11-2 to TRBJ1-1, with D perhaps matching TRBD1 (6 bases). Deletions cut 6 bases from V and 11 bases from J, with 19 bases between. This CDR3 has 13 residues. Germline assignment: CDR1 SGHAT and CDR2 FQNNGV. CDR3 coding DNA: TGTGCCAGCAGTCAACGAACAGGGAGTTGGGCTTTCTTT. Protein: CASSQRTGSWAFF.

In its sample, this clonotype was seen many times. The chain combines TRBV18 with TRBJ2-3; the match to TRBD2 covers 8 bases. Trimming removed 2 bases from V and 2 bases from J; junction bases left unmatched: 3. The CDR3 contains 15 residues. Germline V gene sequence: CDR1 KGHSH, CDR2 LQKENI. The CDR3 loop is CASSPAGGTTDTQYF. In nucleotides, the CDR3 is TGTGCCAGCTCACCAGCGGGGGGAACCACAGATACGCAGTATTTT.

This chain uses TRBV5-4 with TRBJ2-1; 10 nucleotides line up with TRBD1. CDR3 length equals 15 residues. V was pared by 0 bases and J by 7 bases, with 4 bases of the junction left unmatched. CDR1 and CDR2 from the germline V gene are SGHNT and YYREEE (reference sequence). CDR3 sequence reads: CASSLGGTGANEQFF. CDR3 sequence (DNA): TGTGCCAGCAGCTTGGGAGGGACAGGGGCAAATGAGCAGTTCTTC.

A few counts support this clonotype. This chain joins TRBV2 and TRBJ1-5; D is unresolved. This CDR3 spans 14 amino acids. Germline values: CDR1 SNHLY, CDR2 FYNNEI. V gave up 7 bases and J gave up 0 bases, with 10 bases separating them. The CDR3 nucleotides are TGTGCCAGCACGGGCGGATATAGCAATCAGCCCCAGCATTTT. Translated, it gives CASTGGYSNQPQHF.

The chain carries TRBV7-2 and TRBJ2-2; 7 nucleotides line up with TRBD2. Germline assignment: CDR1 SGHTA and CDR2 FQGNSA. J gave up 7 bases and V 1 base, and 6 bases lay outside the gene matches. The CDR3 is 15 amino acids. The CDR3 DNA sequence: TGTGCCAGCAGCTTAGTGTCTAGCGGCCGCGGGGAGCTGTTTTTT. Translating it yields CASSLVSSGRGELFF.

The rearrangement uses TRBV7-8 and TRBJ1-1, with 7 bases matching TRBD1. Unmatched junction bases numbered 6, after V lost 1 base and J lost 7 bases. The germline V gene has CDR1 SGHVS and CDR2 FQNEAQ. CDR3 length: 14 residues. The CDR3 sequence is CASSLVLRDSEAFF. Here the CDR3 DNA reads TGTGCCAGCAGCTTAGTGTTACGGGACAGTGAAGCTTTCTTT.

This clonotype was found many times. The rearrangement uses TRBV12-3 or TRBV12-4 and TRBJ1-2, with 10 bases that match TRBD1. The CDR3 is made up of 13 amino acids. Trimming cost V 5 bases and J 6 bases; bases outside gene matches: 3. CDR3 in amino acids: CASSRTGGDGYTF. In DNA form, the CDR3 reads TGTGCCAGCAGTCGGACAGGGGGTGATGGCTACACCTTC.

This clonotype appeared many times. This chain connects TRBV20-1 to TRBJ2-5, with D maybe TRBD2 (6 bases). The CDR3 runs to 16 residues. Trimming removed 0 bases from V and 1 base from J, with 15 bases in between. In germline, CDR1 is DFQATT, CDR2 SNEGSKA (reference sequence). The CDR3 sequence: CSARDFLRGGQETQYF. CDR3 DNA sequence: TGCAGTGCTAGAGATTTCTTACGGGGAGGCCAAGAGACCCAGTACTTC.

In this sample, this clonotype turned up many times. The chain carries TRBV20-1 and TRBJ1-1; no definite D call. This CDR3 comprises 13 residues. Germline V gives CDR1 DFQATT, CDR2 SNEGSKA (reference sequence). V was pared by 3 bases and J by 5 bases, with 13 bases between. The CDR3 region is CSASGQAGTEAFF. CDR3 nucleotides: TGCAGTGCTAGTGGGCAGGCTGGGACTGAAGCTTTCTTT.

This chain uses TRBV5-1 with TRBJ2-2, with 13 bases matching TRBD2. The germline CDR1 and CDR2 sequences are SGHRS and YFSETQ. The CDR3 is 17 amino acids. J gave up 0 bases and V 4 bases, and 3 bases lay outside the gene matches. The CDR3 DNA sequence: TGCGCCAGCAGCGGAACTAGCGGGGGGGCGAACACCGGGGAGCTGTTTTTT. It specifies CASSGTSGGANTGELFF.

The DNA of the CDR3 is TGCGCCAGCAGCTTGGGGGCGCTAGGCACTGAAGCTTTCTTT. It codes for CASSLGALGTEAFF. This chain joins TRBV5-1 and TRBJ1-1; D remains unclear. The germline CDR1 and CDR2 sequences are SGHRS and YFSETQ. V dropped 0 bases and J dropped 4 bases, with 10 bases sitting between them. The CDR3 consists of 14 residues.

This clonotype was seen ten or more times. The chain couples TRBV4-3 to TRBJ2-7; weak D call: TRBD1 (7 bases). CDR1 is LGHNA, CDR2 YSLEER, per germline. Trimming shortened V by 0 bases and J by 3 bases, and 9 bases separated the two germline ends. The CDR3 covers 14 residues. The chain's CDR3 is CASSQEQGGYEQYF. In DNA, the CDR3 is TGCGCCAGCAGCCAAGAGCAGGGGGGCTACGAGCAGTACTTC.

The chain joins TRBV20-1 to TRBJ1-5, with D possibly being TRBD1 (5 bases). CDR1 is DFQATT, CDR2 SNEGSKA, per germline (reference sequence). CDR3 length: 15 residues. Trimming stripped 3 bases from V and 4 bases from J, with 16 bases between. The CDR3 here is CSASNSRGANQPQHF. The CDR3 region has the DNA TGCAGTGCTAGTAATTCGAGAGGGGCTAATCAGCCCCAGCATTTT.

This clonotype was seen many times. The chain carries TRBV7-3 and TRBJ2-7; 8 bases agree with TRBD1. The CDR3 runs 14 residues. The germline V gene encodes CDR1 SGHTA and CDR2 FQGTGA. With 3 bases clipped from V and 2 bases from J, the junction kept 3 bases outside the gene matches. The CDR3 DNA reads as TGTGCCAGCAGCTTTTCAGGGGGCCCCTACGAGCAGTACTTC. Its translation is CASSFSGGPYEQYF. Full variable domain (missing parts from reference TRBV7-3 and TRBJ2-7): GAGVSQTPSNKVTEKGKYVELRCDPISGHTALYWYRQSLGQGPEFLIYFQGTGAADDSGLPNDRFFAVRPEGSVSTLKIQRTERGDSAVYLCASSFSGGPYEQYFGPGTRLTVT.

Many counts were recorded for this clonotype. The chain carries TRBV24-1 and TRBJ2-2; D is uncertain. The CDR3 is made up of 17 amino acids. Germline V lookup: CDR1 KGHDR, CDR2 SFDVKD. V was cut by 4 bases and J by 2 bases, with 16 bases left in between. CDR3 in DNA: TGTGCCACCAGTGAGCGTCGCACGGCCGGCAACACCGGGGAGCTGTTTTTT. It encodes CATSERRTAGNTGELFF.

The chain joins TRBV7-6 to TRBJ1-3; maybe TRBD1 (6 bases). The ends were cut back, 5 bases at V and 4 bases at J, with 12 bases in the middle. This CDR3 has 14 residues. Germline lookup yields CDR1 SGHVS and CDR2 FNYEAQ. CDR3 sequence reads: CASSLTGNGNTIYF. Written as DNA, the CDR3 is TGTGCCAGCAGCCTTACAGGGAACGGAAACACCATATATTTT. Drawing the rest from reference TRBV7-6 and TRBJ1-3, the complete variable domain is GAGVSQSPRYKVTKRGQDVALRCDPISGHVSLYWYRQALGQGPEFLTYFNYEAQQDKSGLPNDRFSAERPEGSISTLTIQRTEQRDSAMYRCASSLTGNGNTIYFGEGSWLTVV.

The CDR3, as DNA: TGTGCCAGCAGCTTCCGCAGAATCACTGAAGCTTTCTTT. It codes for CASSFRRITEAFF. The chain recombines TRBV7-2 with TRBJ1-1; D call uncertain. The CDR3 contains 13 residues. Germline lookup yields CDR1 SGHTA and CDR2 FQGNSA. The germline V and J ends were trimmed by 3 bases and 4 bases, with 9 bases remaining between them.

This clonotype has a handful of counts. J is TRBJ2-2 and V is TRBV7-2; 12 bases match TRBD1. The CDR3 loop spans 16 amino acids. Losses at the gene ends were 0 bases for V and 7 bases for J; bases not matched to a gene: 3. CDR1 SGHTA and CDR2 FQGNSA come from the germline V gene. Written as DNA, the CDR3 is TGTGCCAGCAGCTTAGCCGGGACAGGGGGCGGCGGGGAGCTGTTTTTT. The encoded protein is CASSLAGTGGGGELFF.

This clonotype was seen at least ten times. The J gene is TRBJ1-2, the V gene TRBV6-6; 10 bases agree with TRBD1. After removal of 7 bases from V and 4 bases from J, the junction contained 15 bases not matched to a gene. Per the germline V gene, CDR1 is MNHNY and CDR2 is SVGAGI (reference sequence). The CDR3 contains 17 residues. DNA of the CDR3: TGTGCCAGCACCCCCGGGACAGGGGTCCTAGGTGGCTATGGCTACACCTTC. Residues: CASTPGTGVLGGYGYTF.

A few counts support this clonotype. The CDR3 spells CASGRGVEQYF. CDR3 sequence (DNA): TGTGCCAGCGGGCGGGGGGTCGAGCAGTACTTC. The rearrangement links TRBV7-2 to TRBJ2-7; 8 bases are a match to TRBD2. Per germline, CDR1 SGHTA and CDR2 FQGNSA. The CDR3 has 11 residues. Trimming cost V 8 bases and J 6 bases; bases outside gene matches: 3.

This clonotype was seen more than once but under ten times. The CDR3 region is CSVEDRAMNIQYF. CDR3 DNA sequence: TGCAGCGTTGAAGACAGGGCCATGAACATTCAGTACTTC. The V gene is TRBV29-1, the J gene TRBJ2-4; D possibly corresponds to TRBD1 (5 bases). The V gene lost 0 bases and the J gene lost 7 bases, with 10 bases spanning the gap. Per the germline V gene, CDR1 is SQVTM and CDR2 is ANQGSEA. This CDR3 is built from 13 residues.